This T cell receptor (beta chain) was identified in a study of OX40 agonist ivuxolimab in advanced cancers. Overall study: Every 2 weeks, ivuxolimab was infused into the patients intravenously at between 0.01 and 10 mg/kg. Broader study findings: Doses of 0.1 to 3.0 mg/kg were accompanied by clonal expansion of CD4+ and CD8+ blood T cells by week 6. CD8+ T cells averaged more expanded clones than CD4+.

Germline V gives CDR1 GTSNPN, CDR2 SVGIG (reference sequence). V lost 3 bases and J lost 2, with 13 bases in between. The CDR3 is 15 amino acids. The cohort excluded patients with autoimmune disease history or systemic immunosuppression. The assay was immunoSEQ multiplex PCR, and TCRdb's table has in-frame clones only and misses some. The data show about 94,000 clones, around 91% seen once. A remark on this clone: Its antigen is not identified.

The sequence was obtained from an adult with an advanced solid tumor such as melanoma, head and neck, liver or kidney cancer. This sample comprised CD4+ or CD8+ T cells sorted from blood, obtained in a trial of the OX40 agonist ivuxolimab. The chain is built from TRBV30 and TRBJ2-2, with a weak D call TRBD1 (6 bases). The CDR3 sequence: CAWSRDTLNTGELFF. The CDR3 DNA reads as TGTGCCTGGAGCCGGGACACCCTTAACACCGGGGAGCTGTTTTTT.